Below, one TCR beta chain is given with its context. Its antigen is as yet unknown. The germline V gene has CDR1 LGHNA and CDR2 YNFKEQ. This CDR3 has 16 amino acids. This entry is derived from a study of T cells expressing NK-cell markers. Study-level results: For four donors, these clonotypes were likewise the leading ones in the CD3+CD56-NKG2C+ fraction.

UMIs were included in TCR beta cDNA generated by 5'RACE template switching. TCRdb re-called the 5' RACE reads and gives one entry per CDR3 protein, without DNA. The sample spans a few hundred thousand distinct CDR3 sequences; the ten largest clones claim under 1.5%. The sequencing input was blood T cells: a sorted CD56 or NKG2C T cell subset, CD4+ or CD8+ T cells, or bulk PBMC T cells (not recorded which). The TCR was taken from a woman between 50 and 59 years old in good health. The V and J genes are TRBV4-2 and TRBJ1-5. The CDR3 protein is CASSQDNSYSNQPQHF.